This T cell receptor beta chain originates from a study of blood T cells in healthy people across ages. For the second PCR, which ran for about 7 to 12 cycles, a sample-barcoded 5' primer and a J-beta primer mix were used. One entry per CDR3 protein, called by TCRdb with MiXCR from the 5' RACE reads. This sample carries 1.8 million or so distinct CDR3 sequences, more than 35% of them seen once, and the ten largest clones take about 21%. In terms of origin and age, donors were healthy Caucasian individuals from Russia aged about 6 to 95. Investigators took roughly 10 milliliters of peripheral blood from every donor. There were at least 5.5 micrograms of total RNA extracted from every sample. There are 17 residues in the CDR3. Losses at the gene ends were 0 bases for V and 6 bases for J; bases not matched to a gene: 11. Germline CDR1 and CDR2: LGHNA and YSLEER.

This TCR derives from a human donor in good health. The chain uses TRBV4-3 and TRBJ2-1; 7 bases agree with TRBD1. Sequencing was carried out using blood. The CDR3 nucleotides read TGCGCCAGCAGCCAAGATCCCGGGGCAGGGGGTCTCAATGAGCAGTTCTTC. Translated, it gives CASSQDPGAGGLNEQFF.